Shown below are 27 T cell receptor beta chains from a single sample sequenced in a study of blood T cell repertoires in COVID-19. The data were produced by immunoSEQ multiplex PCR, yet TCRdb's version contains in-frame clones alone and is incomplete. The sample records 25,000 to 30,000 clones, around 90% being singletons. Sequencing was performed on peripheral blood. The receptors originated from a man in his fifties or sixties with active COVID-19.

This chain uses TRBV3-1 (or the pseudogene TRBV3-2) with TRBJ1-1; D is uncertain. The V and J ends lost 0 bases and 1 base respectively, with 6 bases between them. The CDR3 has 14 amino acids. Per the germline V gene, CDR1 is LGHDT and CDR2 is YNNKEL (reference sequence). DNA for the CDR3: TGTGCCAGCAGCCAAGACACCAGGAACACTGAAGCTTTCTTT. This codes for CASSQDTRNTEAFF.

This CDR3 reads CASSFRATNEKLFF. DNA for the CDR3: TGTGCCAGCAGCTTCAGGGCAACTAATGAAAAACTGTTTTTT. V and J are TRBV11-3 and TRBJ1-4, with D maybe TRBD1 (5 bases). Trimming took off 3 bases at V and 0 bases at J, with 5 bases between the two ends. This CDR3 is 14 amino acids long. CDR1 is SGHNT and CDR2 is YENEEA in the germline V gene.

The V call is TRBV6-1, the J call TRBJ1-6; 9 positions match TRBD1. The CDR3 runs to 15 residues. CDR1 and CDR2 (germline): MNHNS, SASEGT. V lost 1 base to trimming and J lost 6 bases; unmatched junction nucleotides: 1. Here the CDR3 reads CASSEGDRANSPLHF. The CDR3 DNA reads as TGTGCCAGCAGTGAAGGGGACAGGGCTAATTCACCCCTCCACTTT.

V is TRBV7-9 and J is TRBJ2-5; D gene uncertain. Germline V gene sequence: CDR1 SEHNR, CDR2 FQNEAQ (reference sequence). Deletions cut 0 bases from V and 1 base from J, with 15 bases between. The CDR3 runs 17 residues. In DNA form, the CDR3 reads TGTGCCAGCAGCTTAGCGCCTCGGCAGCGACCCCAAGAGACCCAGTACTTC. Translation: CASSLAPRQRPQETQYF.

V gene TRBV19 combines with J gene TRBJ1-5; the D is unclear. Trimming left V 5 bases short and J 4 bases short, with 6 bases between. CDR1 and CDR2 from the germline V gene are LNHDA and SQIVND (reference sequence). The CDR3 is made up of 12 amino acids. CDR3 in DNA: TGTGCCAGTAGTTCACTTAATCAGCCCCAGCATTTT. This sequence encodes CASSSLNQPQHF.

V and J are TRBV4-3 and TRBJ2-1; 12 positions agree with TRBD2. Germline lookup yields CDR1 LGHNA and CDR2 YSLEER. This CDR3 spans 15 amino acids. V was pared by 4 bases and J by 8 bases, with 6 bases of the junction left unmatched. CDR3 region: CASSRLTSGSHEQFF. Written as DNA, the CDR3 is TGCGCCAGCAGCCGGTTGACTAGCGGGAGTCATGAGCAGTTCTTC.

In DNA, the CDR3 is TGTGCCTGGAGTCTGGACAGTCGACATGAGCAGTTCTTC. Its protein is CAWSLDSRHEQFF. This chain uses TRBV30 with TRBJ2-1; D possibly corresponds to TRBD1 (6 bases). Trimming removed 2 bases at V and 8 bases at J, with 13 bases between. This CDR3 contains 13 residues. CDR1 and CDR2 (germline): GTSNPN, SVGIG (reference sequence).

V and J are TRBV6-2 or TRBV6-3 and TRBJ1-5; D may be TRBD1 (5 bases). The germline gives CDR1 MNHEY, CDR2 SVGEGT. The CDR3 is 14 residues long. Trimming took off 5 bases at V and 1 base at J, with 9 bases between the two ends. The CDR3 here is CASSRQGSNQPQHF. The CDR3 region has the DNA TGTGCCAGCAGTAGGCAGGGAAGCAATCAGCCCCAGCATTTT.

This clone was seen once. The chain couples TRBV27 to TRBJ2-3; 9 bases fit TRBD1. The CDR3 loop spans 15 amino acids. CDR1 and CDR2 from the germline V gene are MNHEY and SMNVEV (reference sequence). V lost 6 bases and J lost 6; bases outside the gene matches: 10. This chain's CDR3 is CASSSRQGVGDTQYF. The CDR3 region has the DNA TGTGCCAGCAGCTCCCGACAGGGGGTCGGCGATACGCAGTATTTT.

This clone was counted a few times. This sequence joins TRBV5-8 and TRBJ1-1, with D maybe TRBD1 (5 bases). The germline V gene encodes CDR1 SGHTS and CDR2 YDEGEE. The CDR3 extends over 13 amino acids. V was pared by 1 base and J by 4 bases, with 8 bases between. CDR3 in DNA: TGTGCCAGCAGCTTGTTCGGGGGCACTGAAGCTTTCTTT. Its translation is CASSLFGGTEAFF.

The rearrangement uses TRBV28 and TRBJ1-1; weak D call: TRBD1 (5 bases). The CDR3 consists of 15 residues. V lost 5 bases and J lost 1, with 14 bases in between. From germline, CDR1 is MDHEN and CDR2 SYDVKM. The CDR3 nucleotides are TGTGCCAGCAGTCTCAGGGTGACGAAGAACACTGAAGCTTTCTTT. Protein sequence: CASSLRVTKNTEAFF.

The CDR3 nucleotides are TGTGCCAGCAGCCGAAGAGCTAGCGGGAGGGCCTTCCCATTAAGCACAGATACGCAGTATTTT. It yields the protein CASSRRASGRAFPLSTDTQYF. The chain is built from TRBV3-1 (or the pseudogene TRBV3-2) and TRBJ2-3, with TRBD2 matching 12 bases. The CDR3 is 21 amino acids. With 4 bases clipped from V and 0 bases from J, the junction kept 17 bases outside the gene matches. The V gene's germline CDR1 is LGHDT and CDR2 YNNKEL (reference sequence).

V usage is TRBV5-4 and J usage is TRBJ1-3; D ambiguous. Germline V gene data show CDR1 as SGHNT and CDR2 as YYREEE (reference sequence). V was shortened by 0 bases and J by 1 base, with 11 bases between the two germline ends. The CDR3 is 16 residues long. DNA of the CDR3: TGTGCCAGCAGCTTGGCGGACTTCACTTCTGGAAACACCATATATTTT. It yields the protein CASSLADFTSGNTIYF. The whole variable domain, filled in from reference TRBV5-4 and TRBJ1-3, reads ETGVTQSPTHLIKTRGQQVTLRCSSQSGHNTVSWYQQALGQGPQFIFQYYREEENGRGNFPPRFSGLQFPNYSSELNVNALELDDSALYLCASSLADFTSGNTIYFGEGSWLTVV.

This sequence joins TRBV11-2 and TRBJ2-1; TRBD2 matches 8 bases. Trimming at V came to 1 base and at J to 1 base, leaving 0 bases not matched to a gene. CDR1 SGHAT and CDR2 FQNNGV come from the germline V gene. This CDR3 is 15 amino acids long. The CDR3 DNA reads TGTGCCAGCAGCTTAGGACTAGCGTCCTACAATGAGCAGTTCTTC. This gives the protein CASSLGLASYNEQFF. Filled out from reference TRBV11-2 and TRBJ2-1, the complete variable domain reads EAGVAQSPRYKIIEKRQSVAFWCNPISGHATLYWYQQILGQGPKLLIQFQNNGVVDDSQLPKDRFSAERLKGVDSTLKIQPAKLEDSAVYLCASSLGLASYNEQFFGPGTRLTVL.

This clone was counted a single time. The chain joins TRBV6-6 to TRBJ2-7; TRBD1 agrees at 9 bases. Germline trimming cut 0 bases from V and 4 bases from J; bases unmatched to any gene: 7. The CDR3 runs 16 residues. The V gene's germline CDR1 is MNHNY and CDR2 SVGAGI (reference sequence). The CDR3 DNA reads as TGTGCCAGCAGTTACTCGAGGACAGGGGATGGGTACGAGCAGTACTTC. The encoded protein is CASSYSRTGDGYEQYF.

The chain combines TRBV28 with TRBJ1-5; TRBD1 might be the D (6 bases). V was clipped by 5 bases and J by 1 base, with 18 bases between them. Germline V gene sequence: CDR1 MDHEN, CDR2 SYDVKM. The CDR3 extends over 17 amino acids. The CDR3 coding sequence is TGTGCCAGCAGTCCGAGCCCTCGACAGGAGAGCAATCAGCCCCAGCATTTT. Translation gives CASSPSPRQESNQPQHF.

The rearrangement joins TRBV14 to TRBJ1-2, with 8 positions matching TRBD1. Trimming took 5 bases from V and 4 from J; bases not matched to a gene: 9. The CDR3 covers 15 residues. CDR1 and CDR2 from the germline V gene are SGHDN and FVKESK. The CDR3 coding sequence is TGTGCCAGCAGCGGGACAGGAGGCCTATCCTATGGCTACACCTTC. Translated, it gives CASSGTGGLSYGYTF.

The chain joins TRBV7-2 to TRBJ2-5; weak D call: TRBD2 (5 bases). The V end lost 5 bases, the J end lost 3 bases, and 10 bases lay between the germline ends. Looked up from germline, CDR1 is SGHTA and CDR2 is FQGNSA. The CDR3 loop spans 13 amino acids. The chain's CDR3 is CASSPSGEETQYF. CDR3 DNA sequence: TGTGCCAGCAGCCCCTCCGGGGAAGAGACCCAGTACTTC.

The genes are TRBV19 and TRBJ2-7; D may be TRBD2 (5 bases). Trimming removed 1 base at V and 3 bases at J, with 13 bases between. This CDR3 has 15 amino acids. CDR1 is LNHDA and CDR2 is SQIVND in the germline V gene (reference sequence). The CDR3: CASSIGPGLGYEQYF. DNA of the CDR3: TGTGCCAGTAGTATAGGTCCGGGGTTAGGCTACGAGCAGTACTTC.

CDR3 loop: CASSQVGRGNEQFF. The CDR3 DNA reads TGTGCCAGCAGCCAAGTGGGCAGGGGCAATGAGCAGTTCTTC. The rearrangement joins TRBV3-1 (or the pseudogene TRBV3-2) to TRBJ2-1; TRBD1 might be the D (6 bases). The CDR3 runs 14 residues. V lost 1 base and J 6 bases, leaving 10 bases between the germline ends. Per germline, CDR1 LGHDT and CDR2 YNNKEL (reference sequence).

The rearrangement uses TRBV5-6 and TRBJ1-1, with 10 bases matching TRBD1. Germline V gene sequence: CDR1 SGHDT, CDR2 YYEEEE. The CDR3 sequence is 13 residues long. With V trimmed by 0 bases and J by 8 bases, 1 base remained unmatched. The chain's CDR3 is CASSLGQGAEAFF. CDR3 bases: TGTGCCAGCAGCTTGGGACAGGGGGCCGAAGCTTTCTTT.

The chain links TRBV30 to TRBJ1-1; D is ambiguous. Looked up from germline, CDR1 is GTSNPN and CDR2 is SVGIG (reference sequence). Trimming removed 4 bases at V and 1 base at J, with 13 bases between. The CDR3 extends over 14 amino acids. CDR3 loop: CAWILSYGNTEAFF. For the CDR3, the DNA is TGTGCCTGGATTCTTAGCTACGGGAACACTGAAGCTTTCTTT.

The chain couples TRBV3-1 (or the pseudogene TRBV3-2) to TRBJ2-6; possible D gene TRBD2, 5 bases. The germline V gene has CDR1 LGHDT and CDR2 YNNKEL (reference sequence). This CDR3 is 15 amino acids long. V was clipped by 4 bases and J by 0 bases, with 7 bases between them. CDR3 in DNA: TGTGCCAGCAGCCCGGCGGGCTCTGGGGCCAACGTCCTGACTTTC. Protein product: CASSPAGSGANVLTF.

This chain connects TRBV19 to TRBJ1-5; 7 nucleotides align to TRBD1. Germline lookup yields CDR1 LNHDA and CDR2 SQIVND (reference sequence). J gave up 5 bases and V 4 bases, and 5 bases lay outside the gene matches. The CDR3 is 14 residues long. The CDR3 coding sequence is TGTGCCAGTAGTACGCCCAGGGGGTATCAGCCCCAGCATTTT. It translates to CASSTPRGYQPQHF.

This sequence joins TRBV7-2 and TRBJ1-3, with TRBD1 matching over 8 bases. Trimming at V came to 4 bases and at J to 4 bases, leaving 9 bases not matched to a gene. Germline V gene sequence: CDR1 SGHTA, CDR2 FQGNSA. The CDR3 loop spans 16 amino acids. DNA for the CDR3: TGTGCCAGCAGCTATCACCAGGGGGCAGGGGGAAACACCATATATTTT. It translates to CASSYHQGAGGNTIYF.

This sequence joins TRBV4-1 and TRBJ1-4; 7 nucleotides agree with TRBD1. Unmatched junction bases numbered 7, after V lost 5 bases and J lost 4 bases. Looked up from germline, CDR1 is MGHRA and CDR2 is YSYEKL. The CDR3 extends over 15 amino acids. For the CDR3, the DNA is TGCGCCAGCAGCACTCGACAGGGACTTAATGAAAAACTGTTTTTT. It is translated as CASSTRQGLNEKLFF.

The CDR3 coding sequence is TGCGCCAGCAGCCGCGAAAGAAGCAATCAGCCCCAGCATTTT. It translates to CASSRERSNQPQHF. The gene calls are TRBV4-1 and TRBJ1-5; D remains unclear. Trimming removed 4 bases at V and 1 base at J, with 8 bases between. CDR1 is MGHRA, CDR2 YSYEKL, per germline. The CDR3 covers 14 residues.